The 30 T cell receptor beta chains below come from one sample, sequenced in a study of blood T cell repertoires in COVID-19. TCRdb's copy holds only in-frame clones and misses some; the assay was immunoSEQ multiplex PCR. The sample yields just under 150,000 clones, about 87% seen once. The source material was peripheral blood. Source of these receptors: a woman in her 50s with active or convalescent COVID-19.

The CDR3 DNA follows: TGTGCCAGCAGCCGTTGGGACAGCTACAATGAGCAGTTCTTC. Its protein product is CASSRWDSYNEQFF. The J gene is TRBJ2-1, the V gene TRBV3-1 (or the pseudogene TRBV3-2); 7 bases are a match to TRBD1. Trimming removed 4 bases from V and 3 bases from J; junction bases left unmatched: 3. The CDR3 sequence is 14 residues long. Per the germline V gene, CDR1 is LGHDT and CDR2 is YNNKEL (reference sequence).

The chain couples TRBV4-2 to TRBJ1-5; 7 nucleotides match TRBD1. With V trimmed by 2 bases and J by 3 bases, 7 bases remained unmatched. The CDR3 totals 16 residues. Germline lookup yields CDR1 LGHNA and CDR2 YNFKEQ. The DNA of the CDR3 is TGTGCCAGCAGCCAACCTGAGACAGGGAACAATCAGCCCCAGCATTTT. This codes for CASSQPETGNNQPQHF.

This clone was detected only once. V usage is TRBV5-6 and J usage is TRBJ1-6; D remains ambiguous. Germline CDR1 and CDR2: SGHDT and YYEEEE. The CDR3 is 15 residues long. V was cut by 0 bases and J by 0 bases, with 4 bases left in between. The DNA of the CDR3 is TGTGCCAGCAGCTTGGAGAGCTCCTATAATTCACCCCTCCACTTT. Its translation is CASSLESSYNSPLHF.

The rearrangement uses TRBV7-2 and TRBJ1-6; D gene ambiguous. This CDR3 is 18 amino acids long. Germline CDR1 reads SGHTA; CDR2 reads FQGNSA. Deletions cut 0 bases from V and 0 bases from J, with 12 bases between. The CDR3 spells CASSLASGVSSYNSPLHF. CDR3 coding DNA: TGTGCCAGCAGCTTAGCGTCAGGCGTTAGCTCCTATAATTCACCCCTCCACTTT. Full variable domain (remainder filled in from reference TRBV7-2 and TRBJ1-6): GAGVSQSPSNKVTEKGKDVELRCDPISGHTALYWYRQSLGQGLEFLIYFQGNSAPDKSGLPSDRFSAERTGGSVSTLTIQRTQQEDSAVYLCASSLASGVSSYNSPLHFGNGTRLTVT.

This clone was seen more than once but under ten times. CDR3 sequence reads: CASSALTGRDQPQHF. CDR3 in DNA: TGTGCCAGCAGCGCACTGACAGGGCGCGATCAGCCCCAGCATTTT. This rearrangement joins TRBV7-8 to TRBJ1-5, with 7 positions matching TRBD1. There are 15 residues in the CDR3. J was trimmed by 5 bases and V by 5 bases; bases with no gene match: 9. Looked up from germline, CDR1 is SGHVS and CDR2 is FQNEAQ.

The rearrangement links TRBV6-5 to TRBJ2-2; D is possibly TRBD1 (5 bases). This CDR3 has 14 residues. V lost 2 bases to trimming and J lost 12 bases, with 16 bases between them. CDR1 and CDR2 from the germline V gene are MNHEY and SVGAGI. CDR3 amino acids: CASSYPGQGAKLFF. The CDR3 coding sequence is TGTGCCAGCAGTTACCCGGGTCAGGGCGCGAAGCTGTTTTTT.

V and J are TRBV27 and TRBJ2-7, with D maybe TRBD2 (6 bases). Trimming left V 4 bases short and J 3 bases short, with 13 bases between. The CDR3 has 14 residues. Germline V CDR1 and CDR2: MNHEY, SMNVEV (reference sequence). CDR3 in DNA: TGTGCCAGCAGTTATGGGCGGGGAGGCTACGAGCAGTACTTC. Its translation: CASSYGRGGYEQYF.

V gene TRBV28 combines with J gene TRBJ1-1; possible D gene TRBD1, 6 bases. The length of the CDR3 is 13 residues. CDR1 MDHEN and CDR2 SYDVKM come from the germline V gene. V was cut by 6 bases and J by 6 bases, with 14 bases left in between. Here the CDR3 DNA reads TGTGCCAGCAGACTTACAGGGTCCCCTGAAGCTTTCTTT. Its protein product is CASRLTGSPEAFF.

The chain recombines TRBV6-5 with TRBJ1-5; D might be TRBD1 (5 bases). Germline-derived CDR1 and CDR2 are MNHEY and SVGAGI. This CDR3 comprises 15 residues. Trimming left V 0 bases short and J 3 bases short, with 9 bases between. CDR3 nucleotide sequence: TGTGCCAGCAGTTACTCTTACAGGTCCAATCAGCCCCAGCATTTT. Residues: CASSYSYRSNQPQHF.

The chain joins TRBV2 to TRBJ2-3; 12 bases align to TRBD1. Germline CDR1 is SNHLY and CDR2 is FYNNEI. CDR3 size: 15 residues. Trimming took 5 bases from V and 9 from J; bases not matched to a gene: 9. The CDR3 DNA sequence: TGTGCCAGCAGTCCGGGACAGGGGGCCCCCCGGACGCAGTATTTT. It is translated as CASSPGQGAPRTQYF. The full variable domain, completed using reference TRBV2 and TRBJ2-3, is EPEVTQTPSHQVTQMGQEVILRCVPISNHLYFYWYRQILGQKVEFLVSFYNNEISEKSEIFDDQFSVERPDGSNFTLKIRSTKLEDSAMYFCASSPGQGAPRTQYFGPGTRLTVL.

V and J are TRBV6-5 and TRBJ1-5; D is ambiguous. CDR1 is MNHEY and CDR2 is SVGAGI in the germline V gene. V lost 8 bases, J lost 4 bases, and 18 bases lay in between. The CDR3 has 15 residues. The CDR3 DNA reads TGTGCCAGCCGAAGTCTACCAGGAGGGAATCAGCCCCAGCATTTT. Its translation: CASRSLPGGNQPQHF.

This chain connects TRBV4-1 to TRBJ2-1; 15 bases match TRBD2. The CDR3 loop spans 20 amino acids. V dropped 4 bases and J dropped 1; count of bases not matched to a gene: 11. CDR1 MGHRA and CDR2 YSYEKL come from the germline V gene. This CDR3 reads CASSPLGLAGGNRSYNEQFF. For the CDR3, the DNA is TGCGCCAGCAGCCCCCTAGGACTAGCGGGAGGGAACCGGTCCTACAATGAGCAGTTCTTC.

The chain uses TRBV27 and TRBJ1-3; 8 nucleotides agree with TRBD1. Germline CDR1 MNHEY, CDR2 SMNVEV (reference sequence). CDR3 length equals 14 residues. Germline trimming cut 6 bases from V and 5 bases from J; bases unmatched to any gene: 6. CDR3 in DNA: TGTGCCAGCAGCCGACAGGGGAGTCGAAACACCATATATTTT. Protein sequence: CASSRQGSRNTIYF.

This clone came up once. The CDR3 loop reads CAISESQGPDTQYF. The CDR3 region has the DNA TGTGCCATCAGTGAGTCACAGGGTCCAGATACGCAGTATTTT. This sequence joins TRBV10-3 and TRBJ2-3; the D gene is possibly TRBD1 (6 bases). Looked up from germline, CDR1 is ENHRY and CDR2 is SYGVKD. V was clipped by 0 bases and J by 4 bases, with 8 bases between them. The CDR3 runs 14 residues.

This clone was found once. The chain is built from TRBV30 and TRBJ2-7, with 14 bases fitting TRBD2. The J segment lost 5 bases and the V segment lost 3 bases, leaving 12 bases of the junction unmatched. Germline V gene sequence: CDR1 GTSNPN, CDR2 SVGIG (reference sequence). This CDR3 contains 17 residues. CDR3 DNA: TGTGCCTGGAGCCGTCCCCTGACTAGCGGGAGGGTCGACGAGCAGTACTTC. It encodes CAWSRPLTSGRVDEQYF.

This chain joins TRBV12-3 or TRBV12-4 and TRBJ2-7; possibly TRBD1 for D (5 bases). The CDR3 covers 13 residues. Trimming left V 5 bases short and J 1 base short, with 9 bases between. CDR3 in DNA: TGTGCCAGCAGTAACCAGGGTTCCTACGAGCAGTACTTC. Amino acid sequence: CASSNQGSYEQYF.

The count of this clone is one. V is TRBV10-3 and J is TRBJ1-4; 9 positions agree with TRBD1. This CDR3 contains 14 residues. Germline CDR1 reads ENHRY; CDR2 reads SYGVKD. V lost 4 bases to trimming and J lost 6 bases; unmatched junction nucleotides: 3. The chain's CDR3 is CAISAGTGYEKLFF. CDR3 nucleotide sequence: TGTGCCATCAGTGCCGGGACAGGGTATGAAAAACTGTTTTTT.

This clone was seen ten or more times. This chain uses TRBV30 with TRBJ1-1; 9 bases map to TRBD1. In germline, CDR1 is GTSNPN, CDR2 SVGIG (reference sequence). This CDR3 region has 13 residues. Losses at the gene ends were 4 bases for V and 5 bases for J; bases not matched to a gene: 5. CDR3 residues: CAWTGTGSTEAFF. The CDR3 DNA sequence: TGTGCCTGGACCGGGACAGGGTCGACTGAAGCTTTCTTT.

This chain uses TRBV4-1 with TRBJ1-5; tentative D call: TRBD1 (5 bases). Germline V lookup: CDR1 MGHRA, CDR2 YSYEKL. The CDR3 consists of 15 residues. The V and J ends lost 2 bases and 5 bases respectively, with 13 bases between them. The CDR3 DNA follows: TGCGCCAGCAGCCAAACCGAGACGGGGGATCAGCCCCAGCATTTT. It codes for CASSQTETGDQPQHF.

This clone was seen only a few times. Distinct nucleotide sequences in the sample also encode this CDR3. The chain links TRBV7-2 to TRBJ1-2; 9 bases match TRBD1. With V trimmed by 5 bases and J by 4 bases, 8 bases remained unmatched. The CDR3 consists of 15 residues. Germline-derived CDR1 and CDR2 are SGHTA and FQGNSA. The CDR3 sequence is CASSLDGTGIYGYTF. CDR3 nucleotides: TGTGCCAGCAGCCTAGATGGGACAGGGATCTATGGCTACACCTTC.

The chain recombines TRBV6-5 with TRBJ1-2, with TRBD1 matching 7 bases. V lost 3 bases, J lost 4 bases, and 5 bases stayed unmatched. This CDR3 region has 14 residues. Germline loops: CDR1 MNHEY, CDR2 SVGAGI. CDR3 loop: CASSYTQGGYGYTF. CDR3 in DNA: TGTGCCAGCAGTTATACGCAGGGGGGCTATGGCTACACCTTC.

This clone was counted once. V gene TRBV5-1 combines with J gene TRBJ1-1; D call uncertain. This CDR3 comprises 14 residues. V shed 0 bases and J shed 1 base, with 7 bases lying between them. Germline values: CDR1 SGHRS, CDR2 YFSETQ. The CDR3 region has the DNA TGCGCCAGCAGCTTGGACAGTCGGAACACTGAAGCTTTCTTT. Translated, it gives CASSLDSRNTEAFF.

This clone was seen only once. The CDR3 protein is CASSVVWTFTDTQYF. As DNA, the CDR3 is TGTGCCAGCAGCGTAGTGTGGACTTTCACAGATACGCAGTATTTT. This chain links TRBV9 with TRBJ2-3, with D perhaps TRBD2 (5 bases). CDR1 and CDR2 from the germline V gene are SGDLS and YYNGEE. This CDR3 comprises 15 residues. Trimming removed 0 bases at V and 2 bases at J, with 10 bases between.

The chain recombines TRBV30 with TRBJ1-5, with D uncertain. V lost 1 base and J lost 4, with 8 bases in between. The length of the CDR3 is 13 residues. CDR1 and CDR2 from the germline V gene are GTSNPN and SVGIG (reference sequence). The CDR3 DNA follows: TGTGCCTGGAGTGACGGAGGAAATCAGCCCCAGCATTTT. This translates into CAWSDGGNQPQHF.

This chain links TRBV28 with TRBJ1-1; 7 bases are shared with TRBD1. Germline V gives CDR1 MDHEN, CDR2 SYDVKM. The CDR3 totals 16 residues. V gave up 2 bases and J gave up 1 base; unmatched junction bases: 7. The CDR3 sequence: CASSLRRGRGNTEAFF. The CDR3 nucleotides read TGTGCCAGCAGTTTAAGGAGGGGGCGGGGGAACACTGAAGCTTTCTTT.

The rearrangement links TRBV19 to TRBJ2-7; TRBD2 might be the D (6 bases). The CDR3 is 15 amino acids. V was cut by 5 bases and J by 0 bases, with 14 bases left in between. Germline V gives CDR1 LNHDA, CDR2 SQIVND (reference sequence). The CDR3 is CASSAQGLSSYEQYF. DNA for the CDR3: TGTGCCAGTAGTGCCCAGGGACTGAGCTCCTACGAGCAGTACTTC.

The CDR3 is CASSLVGSSYNEQFF. CDR3 nucleotides: TGTGCCAGCAGCTTAGTTGGTAGCTCCTACAATGAGCAGTTCTTC. This sequence joins TRBV7-6 and TRBJ2-1; unclear D gene. Trimming shortened V by 1 base and J by 0 bases, and 7 bases separated the two germline ends. The germline V gene encodes CDR1 SGHVS and CDR2 FNYEAQ. This CDR3 has 15 residues.

The chain employs TRBV19 and TRBJ2-4; a possible D gene is TRBD2 (6 bases). Between the trimmed V and J ends, which lost 3 bases and 6 bases, there was a span of 18 bases. The CDR3 loop spans 16 amino acids. From germline, CDR1 is LNHDA and CDR2 SQIVND (reference sequence). The CDR3 protein is CASSIRPSGVRNIQYF. CDR3 nucleotide sequence: TGTGCCAGTAGTATCCGACCCTCGGGGGTACGAAACATTCAGTACTTC.

This chain connects TRBV5-1 to TRBJ2-1; tentative D call: TRBD1 (6 bases). The CDR3 consists of 15 residues. Trimming shortened V by 2 bases and J by 4 bases, and 13 bases separated the two germline ends. Per the germline V gene, CDR1 is SGHRS and CDR2 is YFSETQ. CDR3 in amino acids: CASSFGDTPYNEQFF. The CDR3 bases are TGCGCCAGCAGCTTCGGGGACACTCCTTACAATGAGCAGTTCTTC.

The chain couples TRBV7-9 to TRBJ1-1; TRBD1 agrees at 9 bases. There are 15 residues in the CDR3. Per the germline V gene, CDR1 is SEHNR and CDR2 is FQNEAQ (reference sequence). With 4 bases clipped from V and 6 bases from J, the junction kept 9 bases outside the gene matches. The CDR3 loop is CASSSGQGDRAEAFF. The CDR3 DNA follows: TGTGCCAGCAGCTCGGGACAGGGAGATCGGGCTGAAGCTTTCTTT.